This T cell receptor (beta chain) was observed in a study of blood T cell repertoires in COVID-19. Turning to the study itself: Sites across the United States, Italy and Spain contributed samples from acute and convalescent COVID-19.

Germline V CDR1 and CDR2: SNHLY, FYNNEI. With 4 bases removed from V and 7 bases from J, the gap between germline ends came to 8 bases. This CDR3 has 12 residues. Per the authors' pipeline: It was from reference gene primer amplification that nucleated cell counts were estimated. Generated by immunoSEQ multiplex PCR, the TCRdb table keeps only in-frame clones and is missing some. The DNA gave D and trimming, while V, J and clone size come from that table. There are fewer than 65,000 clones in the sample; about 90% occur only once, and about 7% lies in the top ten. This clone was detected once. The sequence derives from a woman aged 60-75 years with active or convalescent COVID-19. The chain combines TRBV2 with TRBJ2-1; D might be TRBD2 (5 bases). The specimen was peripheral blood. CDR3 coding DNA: TGTGCCAGCAGTGTAACTAGTAATGAGCAGTTCTTC. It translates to CASSVTSNEQFF.